This T cell receptor (beta chain) was identified during a study of blood T cell repertoires in COVID-19. Study overall: Sites across the United States, Italy and Spain contributed samples from acute and convalescent COVID-19. PBMCs, B-cell-depleted T cells, or T cells provided the cDNA or gDNA that made up the material.

Per the study methods: By means of reference gene primer amplification, nucleated cell counts were estimated. TCRdb's copy holds only in-frame clones and misses some; the assay was immunoSEQ multiplex PCR. V and J calls and clone size are copied from that table; D and trimming were computed from the DNA. This sample has more than 95,000 clones, with approximately 89% found just once. This CDR3 spans 15 amino acids. In germline, CDR1 is SGHTA, CDR2 FQGNSA. V gave up 6 bases and J gave up 3 bases; unmatched junction bases: 5. Sequencing was done on a sample of peripheral blood. The sequence was obtained from a woman older than 75 in a cohort sampled during active COVID-19. This chain links TRBV7-2 with TRBJ2-1, with 10 bases that match TRBD2. This CDR3 is CASRERLAGYNEQFF. The CDR3 DNA reads as TGTGCCAGCAGGGAACGACTAGCGGGCTACAATGAGCAGTTCTTC.